Each of the 8 T cell receptor beta chains below was sequenced from the same sample in a study of somatic mutations in cytotoxic T cells in rheumatoid arthritis. Clones were sequenced by immunoSEQ multiplex PCR, and TCRdb holds only the in-frame ones, with some missing. The sample consists of about 10,000 clones, just over 90% of them appearing once. Source material: CD8+ T cells sorted from blood. All receptors derive from a woman in her late teens or twenties with rheumatoid arthritis.

V and J are TRBV19 and TRBJ1-1, with TRBD1 matching 7 bases. The CDR3 is 17 amino acids. V shed 5 bases, J shed 1 base, and the junction held 13 bases outside the gene matches. CDR1 is LNHDA and CDR2 is SQIVND in the germline V gene (reference sequence). CDR3: CASSVGTAPIPNTEAFF. In DNA, the CDR3 is TGTGCCAGTAGTGTGGGGACAGCCCCAATTCCGAACACTGAAGCTTTCTTT. Drawing the rest from reference TRBV19 and TRBJ1-1, the complete variable domain is DGGITQSPKYLFRKEGQNVTLSCEQNLNHDAMYWYRQDPGQGLRLIYYSQIVNDFQKGDIAEGYSVSREKKESFPLTVTSAQKNPTAFYLCASSVGTAPIPNTEAFFGQGTRLTVV.

V is TRBV6-5 and J is TRBJ1-2; 7 positions match TRBD1. The germline V gene encodes CDR1 MNHEY and CDR2 SVGAGI. With 0 bases clipped from V and 6 bases from J, the junction kept 7 bases outside the gene matches. The CDR3 has 15 amino acids. In DNA form, the CDR3 reads TGTGCCAGCAGTTACTCGAGGGGGCAGGGAAATGGCTACACCTTC. Encoded protein: CASSYSRGQGNGYTF.

The V and J genes are TRBV27 and TRBJ2-6, with D possibly matching TRBD1 (5 bases). The CDR3 contains 15 residues. The germline gives CDR1 MNHEY, CDR2 SMNVEV (reference sequence). V was clipped by 5 bases and J by 2 bases, with 10 bases between them. CDR3 amino acids: CASSLGEAGANVLTF. As DNA, the CDR3 is TGTGCCAGCAGTCTAGGGGAAGCTGGGGCCAACGTCCTGACTTTC.

The chain employs TRBV4-1 and TRBJ1-5; TRBD1 aligns across 7 bases. CDR1 is MGHRA and CDR2 is YSYEKL in the germline V gene. This CDR3 spans 17 amino acids. Germline trimming cut 0 bases from V and 6 bases from J; bases unmatched to any gene: 11. CDR3 amino acids: CASSQEPRPGGGQPQHF. DNA for the CDR3: TGCGCCAGCAGCCAAGAACCACGGCCAGGGGGAGGTCAGCCCCAGCATTTT.

This chain links TRBV9 with TRBJ1-2, with a weak D call TRBD1 (5 bases). Deletions cut 3 bases from V and 6 bases from J, with 15 bases between. The CDR3 consists of 14 residues. CDR1 and CDR2 from the germline V gene are SGDLS and YYNGEE. This chain's CDR3 is CASSDRGGTDGYTF. DNA of the CDR3: TGTGCCAGCAGCGATCGAGGAGGGACGGATGGCTACACCTTC.

This clone was counted a few times. V gene TRBV14 combines with J gene TRBJ1-2, with D possibly TRBD1 on 5 matching bases. Trimming shortened V by 4 bases and J by 4 bases, and 16 bases separated the two germline ends. The CDR3 is made up of 15 amino acids. The germline V gene encodes CDR1 SGHDN and CDR2 FVKESK. CDR3 sequence: CASSPRTSPLYGYTF. The DNA of the CDR3 is TGTGCCAGCAGCCCGAGGACAAGTCCTCTCTATGGCTACACCTTC.

This chain's CDR3 is CATSSPGQGSYEQYF. The CDR3 DNA sequence: TGTGCCACCAGCTCGCCGGGACAGGGTTCCTACGAGCAGTACTTC. The V and J genes are TRBV15 and TRBJ2-7; 9 nucleotides line up with TRBD1. Germline V gene lookup returns CDR1 LNHNV and CDR2 YYDKDF (reference sequence). This CDR3 region has 15 residues. V was pared by 5 bases and J by 1 base, with 6 bases of the junction left unmatched.

The chain couples TRBV7-9 to TRBJ1-6; tentative D call: TRBD1 (6 bases). Germline V gene lookup returns CDR1 SEHNR and CDR2 FQNEAQ (reference sequence). Trimming took off 7 bases at V and 10 bases at J, with 14 bases between the two ends. CDR3 length: 13 amino acids. The CDR3: CASNDRPRSPLHF. The CDR3 DNA follows: TGTGCCAGCAACGACAGGCCCCGATCACCCCTCCACTTT.